This T cell receptor beta chain was recorded in a study of T cell responses to AZD1222 COVID-19 vaccine. In regard to this clone: Its antigen remains unidentified.

Profiling relied on immunoSEQ multiplex PCR, and the TCRdb table lists in-frame clones only, not all of them. The repertoire holds about 79,000 clones, with roughly nine tenths as singletons. The study's findings and limits: Mapped onto spike, vaccine-associated CD4 TCRs spanned it and were dominant at 160-218 and 743-854.

V lost 1 base and J 1 base, leaving 10 bases between the germline ends. The germline gives CDR1 MNHEY, CDR2 SVGAGI. The CDR3 is made up of 16 amino acids. The receptor's source is an adult in good health. The sequenced sample was peripheral blood, obtained on day 0 of MenACWY control vaccination. The chain couples TRBV6-5 to TRBJ1-4; possible D gene TRBD1, 5 bases. The CDR3 sequence is CASSYWGRETNEKLFF. The DNA for the CDR3 is TGTGCCAGCAGTTACTGGGGCAGGGAAACTAATGAAAAACTGTTTTTT.